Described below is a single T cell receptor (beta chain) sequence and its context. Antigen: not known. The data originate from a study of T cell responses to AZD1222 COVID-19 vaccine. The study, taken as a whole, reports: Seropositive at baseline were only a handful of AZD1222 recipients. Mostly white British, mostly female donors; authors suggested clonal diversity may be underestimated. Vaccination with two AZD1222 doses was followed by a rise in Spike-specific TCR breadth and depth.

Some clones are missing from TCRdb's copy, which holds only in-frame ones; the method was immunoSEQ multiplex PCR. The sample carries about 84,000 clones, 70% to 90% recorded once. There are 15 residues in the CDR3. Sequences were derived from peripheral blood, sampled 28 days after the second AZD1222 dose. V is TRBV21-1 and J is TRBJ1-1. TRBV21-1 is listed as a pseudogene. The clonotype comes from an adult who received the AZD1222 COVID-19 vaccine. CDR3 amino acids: CASSRREAWNTEAFF. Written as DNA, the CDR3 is TGTGCCAGCAGCAGGAGGGAAGCTTGGAACACTGAAGCTTTCTTT.